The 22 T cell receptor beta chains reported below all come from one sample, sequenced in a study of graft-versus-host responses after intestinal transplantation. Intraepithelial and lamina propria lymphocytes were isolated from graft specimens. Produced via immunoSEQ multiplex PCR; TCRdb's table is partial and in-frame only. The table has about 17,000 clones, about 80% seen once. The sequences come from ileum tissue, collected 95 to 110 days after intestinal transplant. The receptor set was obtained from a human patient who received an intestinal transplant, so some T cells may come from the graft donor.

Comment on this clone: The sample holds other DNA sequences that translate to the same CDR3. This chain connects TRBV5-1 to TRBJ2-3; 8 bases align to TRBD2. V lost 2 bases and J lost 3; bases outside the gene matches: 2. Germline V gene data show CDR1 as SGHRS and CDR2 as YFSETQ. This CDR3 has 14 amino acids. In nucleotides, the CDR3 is TGCGCCAGCAGCTTAGGCGGGAGGACAGATACGCAGTATTTT. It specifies CASSLGGRTDTQYF.

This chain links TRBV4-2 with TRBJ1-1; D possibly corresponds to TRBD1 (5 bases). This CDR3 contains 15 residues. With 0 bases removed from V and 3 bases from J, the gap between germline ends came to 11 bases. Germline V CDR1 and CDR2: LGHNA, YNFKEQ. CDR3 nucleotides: TGTGCCAGCAGCCAAGATCCAGGGATGGACACTGAAGCTTTCTTT. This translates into CASSQDPGMDTEAFF.

The CDR3 sequence is CASSSNTGLMNTEAFF. The CDR3 coding sequence is TGTGCCAGCAGCTCGAACACAGGGCTCATGAACACTGAAGCTTTCTTT. The chain employs TRBV7-2 and TRBJ1-1; maybe TRBD1 (6 bases). Trimming cost V 4 bases and J 0 bases, with 15 bases left between them. There are 16 residues in the CDR3. Germline CDR1 is SGHTA and CDR2 is FQGNSA.

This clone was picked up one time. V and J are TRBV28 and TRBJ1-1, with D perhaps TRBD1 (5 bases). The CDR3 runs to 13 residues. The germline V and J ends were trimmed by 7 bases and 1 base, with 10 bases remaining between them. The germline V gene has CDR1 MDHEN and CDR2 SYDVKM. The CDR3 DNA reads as TGTGCCAGCACCTCCGGGACGAACACTGAAGCTTTCTTT. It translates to CASTSGTNTEAFF.

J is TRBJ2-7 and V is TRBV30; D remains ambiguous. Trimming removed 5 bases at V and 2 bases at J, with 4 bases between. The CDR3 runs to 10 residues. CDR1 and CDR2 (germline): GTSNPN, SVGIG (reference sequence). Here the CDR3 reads CAWGTYEQYF. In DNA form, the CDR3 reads TGTGCCTGGGGTACCTACGAGCAGTACTTC.

The CDR3 DNA sequence: TGTGCCAGCAGTTTAGCGTCGGGTCGAGGGGAGCAGTACTTC. This sequence encodes CASSLASGRGEQYF. J is TRBJ2-7 and V is TRBV27; perhaps TRBD2 as D (5 bases). The ends were cut back, 2 bases at V and 7 bases at J, with 15 bases in the middle. The CDR3 runs 14 residues. Germline V gene data show CDR1 as MNHEY and CDR2 as SMNVEV (reference sequence).

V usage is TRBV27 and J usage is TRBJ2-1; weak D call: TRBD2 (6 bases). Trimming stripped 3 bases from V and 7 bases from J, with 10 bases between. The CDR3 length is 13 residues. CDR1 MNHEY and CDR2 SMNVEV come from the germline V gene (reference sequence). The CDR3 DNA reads TGTGCCAGCAGTTTCTCGACTAGGAATGAGCAGTTCTTC. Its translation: CASSFSTRNEQFF.

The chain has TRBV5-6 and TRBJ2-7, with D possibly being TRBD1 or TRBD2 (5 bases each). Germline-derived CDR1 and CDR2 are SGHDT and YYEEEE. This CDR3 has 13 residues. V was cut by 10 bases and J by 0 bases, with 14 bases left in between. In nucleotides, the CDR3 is TGTGCCGGATGGGACCGGTACTCCTACGAGCAGTACTTC. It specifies CAGWDRYSYEQYF.

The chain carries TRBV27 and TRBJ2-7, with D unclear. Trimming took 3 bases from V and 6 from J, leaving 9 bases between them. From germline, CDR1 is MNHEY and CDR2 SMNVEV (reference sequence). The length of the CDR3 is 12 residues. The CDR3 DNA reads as TGTGCCAGCAGTTTCAGGACGGGCGAGCAGTACTTC. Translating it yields CASSFRTGEQYF.

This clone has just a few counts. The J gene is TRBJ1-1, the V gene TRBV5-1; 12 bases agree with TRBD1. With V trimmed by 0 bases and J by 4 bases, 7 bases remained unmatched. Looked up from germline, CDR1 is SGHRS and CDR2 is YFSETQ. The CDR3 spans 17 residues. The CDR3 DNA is TGCGCCAGCAGCTTGGGCCGGGACAGGGGGCGTTCCACTGAAGCTTTCTTT. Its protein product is CASSLGRDRGRSTEAFF.

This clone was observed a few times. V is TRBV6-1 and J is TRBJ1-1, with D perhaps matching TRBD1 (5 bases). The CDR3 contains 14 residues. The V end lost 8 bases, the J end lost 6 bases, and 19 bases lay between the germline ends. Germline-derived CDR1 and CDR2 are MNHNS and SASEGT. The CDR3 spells CASLERGVIPEAFF. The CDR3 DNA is TGTGCCAGCCTCGAGCGGGGGGTCATCCCTGAAGCTTTCTTT.

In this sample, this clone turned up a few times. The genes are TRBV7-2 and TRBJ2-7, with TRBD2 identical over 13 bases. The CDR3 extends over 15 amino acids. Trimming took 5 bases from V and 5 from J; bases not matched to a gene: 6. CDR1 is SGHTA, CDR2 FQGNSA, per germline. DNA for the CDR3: TGTGCCAGCAGCCCGGGACTAGCGGGATGGAACGAGCAGTACTTC. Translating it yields CASSPGLAGWNEQYF. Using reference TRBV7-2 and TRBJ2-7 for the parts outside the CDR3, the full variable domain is GAGVSQSPSNKVTEKGKDVELRCDPISGHTALYWYRQSLGQGLEFLIYFQGNSAPDKSGLPSDRFSAERTGGSVSTLTIQRTQQEDSAVYLCASSPGLAGWNEQYFGPGTRLTVT.

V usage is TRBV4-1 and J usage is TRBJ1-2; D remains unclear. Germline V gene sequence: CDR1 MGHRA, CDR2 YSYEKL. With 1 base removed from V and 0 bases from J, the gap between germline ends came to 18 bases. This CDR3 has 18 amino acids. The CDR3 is CASSQVWFWKTANYGYTF. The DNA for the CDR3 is TGCGCCAGCAGCCAAGTTTGGTTCTGGAAGACCGCTAACTATGGCTACACCTTC.

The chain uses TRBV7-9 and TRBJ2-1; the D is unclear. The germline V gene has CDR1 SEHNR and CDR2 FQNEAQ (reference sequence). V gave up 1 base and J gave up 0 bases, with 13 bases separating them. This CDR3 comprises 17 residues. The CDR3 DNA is TGTGCCAGCAGCTTAGAGGTACGACCCAGCTCCTACAATGAGCAGTTCTTC. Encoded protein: CASSLEVRPSSYNEQFF.

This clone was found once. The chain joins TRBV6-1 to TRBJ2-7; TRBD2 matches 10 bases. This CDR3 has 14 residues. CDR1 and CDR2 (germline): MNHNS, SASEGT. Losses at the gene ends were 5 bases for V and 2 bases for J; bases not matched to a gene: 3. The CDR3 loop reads CASSSGLAAYEQYF. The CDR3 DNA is TGTGCCAGCAGTTCCGGACTAGCGGCCTACGAGCAGTACTTC.

CDR3 residues: CSVEGARGVRDNEQFF. CDR3 DNA: TGCAGCGTTGAAGGAGCCCGGGGAGTTCGGGACAATGAGCAGTTCTTC. The chain uses TRBV29-1 and TRBJ2-1, with D perhaps matching TRBD2 (5 bases). Germline V CDR1 and CDR2: SQVTM, ANQGSEA. This CDR3 comprises 16 residues. Deletions cut 1 base from V and 5 bases from J, with 18 bases between.

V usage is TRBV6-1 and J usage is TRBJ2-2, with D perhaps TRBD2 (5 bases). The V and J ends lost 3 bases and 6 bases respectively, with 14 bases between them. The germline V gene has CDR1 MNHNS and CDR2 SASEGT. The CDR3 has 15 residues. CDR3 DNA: TGTGCCAGCAGTGACGGAGGATACGTCGCCGGGGAGCTGTTTTTT. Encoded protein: CASSDGGYVAGELFF.

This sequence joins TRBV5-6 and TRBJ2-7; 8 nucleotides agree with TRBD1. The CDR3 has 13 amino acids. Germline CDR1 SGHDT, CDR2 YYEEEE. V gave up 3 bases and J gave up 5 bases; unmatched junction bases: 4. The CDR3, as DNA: TGTGCCAGCAGCTCGGACAGGGCGGACGAGCAGTACTTC. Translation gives CASSSDRADEQYF.

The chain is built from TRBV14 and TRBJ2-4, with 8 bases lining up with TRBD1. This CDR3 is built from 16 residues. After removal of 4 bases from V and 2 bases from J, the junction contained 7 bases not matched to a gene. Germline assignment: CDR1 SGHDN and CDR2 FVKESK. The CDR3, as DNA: TGTGCCAGCAGCCGGGACAGGTTCGCGACCAAAAACATTCAGTACTTC. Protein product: CASSRDRFATKNIQYF.

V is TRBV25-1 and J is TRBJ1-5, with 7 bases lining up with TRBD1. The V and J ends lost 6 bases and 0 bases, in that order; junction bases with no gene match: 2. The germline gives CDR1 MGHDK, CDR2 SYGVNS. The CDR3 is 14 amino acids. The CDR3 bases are TGTGCCAGCAGACAGGGGAATAGCAATCAGCCCCAGCATTTT. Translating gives CASRQGNSNQPQHF.

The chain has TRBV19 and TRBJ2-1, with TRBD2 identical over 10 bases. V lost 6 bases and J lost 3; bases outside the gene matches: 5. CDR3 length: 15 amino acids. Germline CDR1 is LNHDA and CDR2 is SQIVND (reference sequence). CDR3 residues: CASRATSGLYNEQFF. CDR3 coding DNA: TGTGCCAGTAGGGCGACTAGCGGGCTCTACAATGAGCAGTTCTTC. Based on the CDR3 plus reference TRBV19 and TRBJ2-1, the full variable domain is DGGITQSPKYLFRKEGQNVTLSCEQNLNHDAMYWYRQDPGQGLRLIYYSQIVNDFQKGDIAEGYSVSREKKESFPLTVTSAQKNPTAFYLCASRATSGLYNEQFFGPGTRLTVL.

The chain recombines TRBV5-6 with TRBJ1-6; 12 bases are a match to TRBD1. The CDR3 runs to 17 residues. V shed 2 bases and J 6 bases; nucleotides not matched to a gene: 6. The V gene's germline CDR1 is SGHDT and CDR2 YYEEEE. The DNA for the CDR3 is TGTGCCAGCAGCTTTTCGGGACAGGGGGCGGCTAATTCACCCCTCCACTTT. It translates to CASSFSGQGAANSPLHF.